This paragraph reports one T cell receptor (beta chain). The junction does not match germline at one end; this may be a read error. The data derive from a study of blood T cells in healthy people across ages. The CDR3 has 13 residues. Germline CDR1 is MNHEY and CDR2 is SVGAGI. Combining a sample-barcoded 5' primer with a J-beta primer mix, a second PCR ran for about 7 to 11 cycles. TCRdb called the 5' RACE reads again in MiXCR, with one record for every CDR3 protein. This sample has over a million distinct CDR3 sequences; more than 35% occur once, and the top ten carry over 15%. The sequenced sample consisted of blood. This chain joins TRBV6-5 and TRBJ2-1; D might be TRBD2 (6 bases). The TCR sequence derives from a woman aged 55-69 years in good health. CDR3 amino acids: CASSYLAYNKQFF. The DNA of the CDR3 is TGTGCCAGCAGTTACCTAGCGTACAATAAGCAGTTCTTC.